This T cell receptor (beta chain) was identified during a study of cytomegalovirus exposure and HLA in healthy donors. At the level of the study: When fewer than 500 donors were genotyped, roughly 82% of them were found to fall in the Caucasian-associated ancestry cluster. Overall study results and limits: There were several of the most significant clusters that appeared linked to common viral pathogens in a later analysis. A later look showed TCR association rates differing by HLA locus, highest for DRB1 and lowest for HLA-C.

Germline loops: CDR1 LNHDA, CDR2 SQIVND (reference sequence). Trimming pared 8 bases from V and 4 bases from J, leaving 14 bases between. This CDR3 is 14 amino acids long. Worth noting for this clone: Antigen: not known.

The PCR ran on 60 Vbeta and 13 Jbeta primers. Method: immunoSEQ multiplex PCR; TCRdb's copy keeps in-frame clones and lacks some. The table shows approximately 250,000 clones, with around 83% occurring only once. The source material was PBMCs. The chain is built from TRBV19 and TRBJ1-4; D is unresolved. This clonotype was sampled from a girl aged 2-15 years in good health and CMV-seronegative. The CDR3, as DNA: TGTGCCAGTGCCACGGGGAAGGTTAATGAAAAACTGTTTTTT. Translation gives CASATGKVNEKLFF.